The sequence of this TCR beta chain was determined in a study of blood T cell repertoires in COVID-19. Study-level information: There were acute and convalescent COVID-19 samples, and they came from the United States, Italy and Spain. Sample material is recorded as cDNA or gDNA derived from T cells, B-cell-depleted T cells, or PBMCs.

Looked up from germline, CDR1 is MNHEY and CDR2 is SVGEGT. V lost 4 bases, J lost 7 bases, and 23 bases lay in between. CDR3 length: 16 amino acids. As originally analysed: Amplification with reference gene primers provided the estimates of nucleated cell counts. This table comes from immunoSEQ multiplex PCR, and its TCRdb copy is limited to in-frame clones, with some not included. V and J calls and clone size are copied from that table; D and trimming were computed from the DNA. This table has 41,000 or so clones, nearly 90% appearing once. The material sequenced was peripheral blood. This TCR was recovered from a man aged 55 to 70 with acute or convalescent COVID-19. V gene TRBV6-2 or TRBV6-3 combines with J gene TRBJ2-7; D possibly corresponds to TRBD1 (6 bases). CDR3 sequence reads: CASSSNKGDPLEEQYF. The CDR3 nucleotides read TGTGCCAGCAGTTCTAACAAGGGGGACCCCTTGGAGGAGCAGTACTTC.